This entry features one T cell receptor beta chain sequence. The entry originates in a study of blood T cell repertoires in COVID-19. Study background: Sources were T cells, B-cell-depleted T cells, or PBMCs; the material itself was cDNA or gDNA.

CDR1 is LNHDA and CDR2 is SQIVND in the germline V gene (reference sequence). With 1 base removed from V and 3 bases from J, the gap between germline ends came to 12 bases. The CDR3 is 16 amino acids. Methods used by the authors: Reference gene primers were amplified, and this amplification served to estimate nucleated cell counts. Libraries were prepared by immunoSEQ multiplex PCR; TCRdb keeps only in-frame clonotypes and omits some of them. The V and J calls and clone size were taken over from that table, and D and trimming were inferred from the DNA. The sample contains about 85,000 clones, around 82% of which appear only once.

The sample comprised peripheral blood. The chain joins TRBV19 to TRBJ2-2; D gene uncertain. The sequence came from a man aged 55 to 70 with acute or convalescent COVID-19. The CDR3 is CASSIAVQLDTGELFF. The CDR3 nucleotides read TGTGCCAGTAGTATAGCGGTGCAACTTGACACCGGGGAGCTGTTTTTT. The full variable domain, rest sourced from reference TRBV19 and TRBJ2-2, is DGGITQSPKYLFRKEGQNVTLSCEQNLNHDAMYWYRQDPGQGLRLIYYSQIVNDFQKGDIAEGYSVSREKKESFPLTVTSAQKNPTAFYLCASSIAVQLDTGELFFGEGSRLTVL.